The clone carrying this T cell receptor beta chain was recorded many times. The target antigen is unknown. All patients picked for sequencing had shown, by flow cytometry, an expansion of CD8+CD57+ cells. These data are taken from a study of CD8+CD57+ T cells in acquired aplastic anemia. As for the study in general: Sorted CD4+ plus CD8+ cells gave DNA averaging around 3.2 ug. Findings and limits, study-wide: Any difference that existed in CD8+ Simpson's diversity between patients and controls was not significant. Overlap between patients and controls comprised twenty-nine CD8+ CDR3 sequences.

Template material for TCR beta VDJ and CDR3 profiling consisted of genomic DNA. Each CDR3 protein is one row after TCRdb ran MiXCR on the reads. The data contain about 160,000 distinct CDR3 sequences, roughly half of them singletons. The clonotype was recovered from a human donor with aplastic anemia. Sequenced sample: sorted CD4+, CD8+, or CD8+CD57+ T cells (not recorded which) from PBMCs.

The CDR3 loop reads CASQGDRGSTDTQYF. CDR3 nucleotide sequence: TGTGCCAGCCAGGGGGACAGGGGGAGCACAGATACGCAGTATTTT. This chain connects TRBV6-1 to TRBJ2-3; 11 positions match TRBD1. The J segment lost 0 bases and the V segment lost 8 bases, leaving 4 bases of the junction unmatched. The CDR3 runs 15 residues. Germline-derived CDR1 and CDR2 are MNHNS and SASEGT.